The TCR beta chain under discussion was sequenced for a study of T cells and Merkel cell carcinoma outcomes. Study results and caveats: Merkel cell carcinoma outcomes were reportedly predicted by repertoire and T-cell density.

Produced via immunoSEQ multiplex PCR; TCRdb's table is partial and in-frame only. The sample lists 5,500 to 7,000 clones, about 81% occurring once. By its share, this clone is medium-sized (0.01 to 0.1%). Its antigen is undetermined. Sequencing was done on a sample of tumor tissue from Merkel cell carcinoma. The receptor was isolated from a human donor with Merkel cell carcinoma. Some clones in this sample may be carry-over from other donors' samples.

The CDR3 sequence: CAWSLLGVGDTQYF. CDR3 nucleotide sequence: TGTGCCTGGAGCCTCTTGGGGGTTGGAGATACGCAGTATTTT. The rearrangement uses TRBV30 and TRBJ2-3, with D perhaps TRBD1 or TRBD2 (5 bases each). The CDR3 extends over 14 amino acids. V was clipped by 3 bases and J by 5 bases, with 15 bases between them. Germline CDR1 reads GTSNPN; CDR2 reads SVGIG (reference sequence).